This T cell receptor beta chain was found in a study of identical twins. Study results and limitations: Cord blood beta clonotypes that were abundant carried fewer insertions, and memory repertoires showed no such trend.

This clonotype has only a few counts. Its cognate antigen is unknown. MiXCR, applied by TCRdb to the 5' RACE reads, yields one record per CDR3 protein. The table records 500,000 to 700,000 distinct CDR3 sequences, roughly 7.1% of them present only once. These data were also filed under a second study, of yellow fever vaccine responses in identical twins.

The sequencing input was PBMCs. This TCR derives from a woman under 30 in good health.

The CDR3 DNA follows: TGCAGTGCTAGAGGCCCAGCGGGAGCCCTTGGACTCCAGTGGGAGACCCAGTACTTC. Translated: CSARGPAGALGLQWETQYF. V is TRBV20-1 and J is TRBJ2-5, with 8 positions matching TRBD2. The germline V gene encodes CDR1 DFQATT and CDR2 SNEGSKA (reference sequence). There are 19 residues in the CDR3. After removal of 1 base from V and 5 bases from J, the junction contained 21 bases not matched to a gene.